These T cell receptor beta chains were read from a single sample in a study of blood T cell repertoires in COVID-19. This table comes from immunoSEQ multiplex PCR, and its TCRdb copy is limited to in-frame clones, with some not included. The data contain around 150,000 clones, roughly 77% of them singletons. Sequenced material: peripheral blood. All receptors come from a human donor in a cohort sampled during active COVID-19. The CDR3 runs from the conserved cysteine through the conserved F or W. Each record gives: V gene, clone size, J gene, D gene, CDR3 DNA, CDR3 protein. The D gene is left open where the match is weak. Some rows have no size entry. The others give once, few or many, or a class for an expanded clone.

TRBV4-3,-,TRBJ2-7,-,TGCGCCAGCAGCCAAAGTGGAGGACAGAAGGACGAGCAGTACTTC,CASSQSGGQKDEQYF
TRBV4-1,many,TRBJ1-6,-,TGCGCCAGCAGCCCCGAGTGGTCCAATTCACCCCTCCACTTT,CASSPEWSNSPLHF
TRBV6-2/TRBV6-3,-,TRBJ2-3,-,TGTGCCAGCAGTTTGGCGGGGAGCGGAGATACGCAGTATTTT,CASSLAGSGDTQYF
TRBV19,-,TRBJ1-6,-,TGTGCCAGTAGTAGCAGCTCCTATAATTCACCCCTCCACTTT,CASSSSSYNSPLHF
TRBV5-5,once,TRBJ1-2,-,TGTGCCAGCAGCTCTCGACAGAACTATGGCTACACCTTC,CASSSRQNYGYTF
TRBV9,-,TRBJ2-2,TRBD2,TGTGCCAGCAGCGGCCCGGGACTAGCGGGGGGGAACACCGGGGAGCTGTTTTTT,CASSGPGLAGGNTGELFF
TRBV30,-,TRBJ2-7,TRBD1,TGTGCCTACGCACAGGGGGCACTGGGCGAGCAGTACTTC,CAYAQGALGEQYF
TRBV4-3,-,TRBJ2-2,TRBD2,TGCGCCAGCAGCCAATGGGGAGGGACCGGGGAGCTGTTTTTT,CASSQWGGTGELFF
TRBV7-9,-,TRBJ1-4,TRBD1,TGTGCCAGCAGCACCACGGACAGGGGAAATGAAAAACTGTTTTTT,CASSTTDRGNEKLFF
TRBV18,once,TRBJ2-5,TRBD2,TGTGCCAGCTCTCTTCATAGCGGGAGCGGTGAGACCCAGTACTTC,CASSLHSGSGETQYF
TRBV15,-,TRBJ1-4,-,TGTGCCACCAGCAGGGGGCCAACTAATGAAAAACTGTTTTTT,CATSRGPTNEKLFF
TRBV27,-,TRBJ2-1,TRBD2,TGTGCCAGCAGCCGGCTAGGACGGGAGGAAGGCAATGAGCAGTTCTTC,CASSRLGREEGNEQFF
TRBV19,-,TRBJ1-2,-,TGTGCCAGTAGTAGGTTGGGGGGGGTCTATGGCTACACCTTC,CASSRLGGVYGYTF
TRBV4-1,-,TRBJ2-7,-,TGCGCCAGCAGCCCTGGACACTTCTCCTACGAGCAGTACTTC,CASSPGHFSYEQYF
TRBV7-2,-,TRBJ2-7,TRBD2,TGTGCCAGCAGCTGGGCGGGAGGGCGCAACACCTACGAGCAGTACTTC,CASSWAGGRNTYEQYF
TRBV7-3,-,TRBJ1-1,TRBD1,TGTGCCAGCAGCTTAAAGACAGGGGGAAACACTGAAGCTTTCTTT,CASSLKTGGNTEAFF
TRBV9,-,TRBJ1-1,-,TGTGCCAGCAGCGTGCCCGGGTCCAAGGAAGCTTTCTTT,CASSVPGSKEAFF
TRBV7-2,few,TRBJ1-2,-,TGTGCCAGCAGCAACCGGGGGAGAGATGGCTACACCTTC,CASSNRGRDGYTF
TRBV7-6,-,TRBJ2-2,TRBD2,TGTGCCAGCAGCCTTAGCGGGGGCTCGAACACCGGGGAGCTGTTTTTT,CASSLSGGSNTGELFF
TRBV19,-,TRBJ1-5,-,TGTGCCAGTTCAATGTTCGGAGAGAGCAATCAGCCCCAGCATTTT,CASSMFGESNQPQHF
TRBV7-2,few,TRBJ1-2,TRBD1,TGTGCCAGCAGCTCCCGACAGGGGGAAGGTGGCTACACCTTC,CASSSRQGEGGYTF
TRBV11-2,-,TRBJ2-1,TRBD2,TGTGCCAGCAGCCGGACTAGCGGACCCATATACAATGAGCAGTTCTTC,CASSRTSGPIYNEQFF
TRBV5-4,-,TRBJ2-2,-,TGTGCCAGCAGCCGGGCGGAGGGGGCGCGGACCGGGGAGCTGTTTTTT,CASSRAEGARTGELFF
TRBV6-1,-,TRBJ1-5,TRBD1,TGTGCCAGCAGTGAAGCAAGAACAGGGGGCAATCAGCCCCAGCATTTT,CASSEARTGGNQPQHF
TRBV6-2/TRBV6-3,-,TRBJ2-5,TRBD1,TGTGCCAGCAGTCAACCCCGGGACAGATTAGAGACCCAGTACTTC,CASSQPRDRLETQYF
TRBV7-9,-,TRBJ2-1,TRBD1,TGTGCCAGCAGCCGACAGGGTAATGAGCAGTTCTTC,CASSRQGNEQFF
TRBV3-1/TRBV3-2,once,TRBJ2-2,TRBD2,TGTGCCAGCAGAAAAAATCCCCCCCTAGCGGGAGTATATACCGGGGAGCTGTTTTTT,CASRKNPPLAGVYTGELFF
TRBV7-9,-,TRBJ2-7,TRBD2,TGTGCCAGCAGCTTTAGCGGGAGTGGCGAGCAGTACTTC,CASSFSGSGEQYF